This TCR beta chain stems from a study of vaccination and CD4 T cells after COVID-19. At the level of the study: Overlapping spike pools from SARS-CoV-2 and HCoV-NL63, HCoV-OC43 and HCoV-229E served as culture stimuli. A CEFX pool, an HIV-1 Nef pool, or no peptide went to control cultures.

Cultured CD4+ T-cell DNA underwent Oncomine TCR Beta short-read sequencing. TCRdb redid the calling of the PCR reads with MiXCR, one entry per CDR3 protein. There are fewer than 20,000 distinct CDR3 sequences in the sample; around half occur only once, and about 12% lies in the top ten. In regard to this clonotype: As yet, its antigen is unknown.

CDR3 size: 15 residues. V lost 5 bases, J lost 4 bases, and 7 bases stayed unmatched. Germline V gene sequence: CDR1 SGHVS, CDR2 FQNEAQ. As for treatment: approximately nine-day PBMC culture with coronavirus spike peptide pools or control peptides (ViraFEST assay). This receptor was taken from a human donor who had recovered from COVID-19. This chain links TRBV7-8 with TRBJ1-4; 7 bases are shared with TRBD1. Sequencing was performed on CD4+ T cells from blood, cultured in vitro. The CDR3 nucleotides read TGTGCCAGCAGCCCGGACAGGATGAATAATGAAAAACTGTTTTTT. It encodes CASSPDRMNNEKLFF.